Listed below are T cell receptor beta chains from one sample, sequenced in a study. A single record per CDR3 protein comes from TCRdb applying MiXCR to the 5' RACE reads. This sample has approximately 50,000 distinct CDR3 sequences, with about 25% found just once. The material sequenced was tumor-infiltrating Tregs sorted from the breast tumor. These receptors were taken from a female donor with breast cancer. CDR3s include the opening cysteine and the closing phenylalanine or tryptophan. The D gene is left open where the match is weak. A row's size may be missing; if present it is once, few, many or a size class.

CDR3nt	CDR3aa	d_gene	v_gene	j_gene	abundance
TGTGCCAGCAGTTTCCGGACCTACAATGAGCAGTTCTTC	CASSFRTYNEQFF	-	TRBV12-3/TRBV12-4	TRBJ2-1	-
TGTGCCAGCAGTCGGGACAGCTCCTATAATTCACCCCTCCACTTT	CASSRDSSYNSPLHF	TRBD1	TRBV3-1	TRBJ1-6	-
TGTGCCAGCAGCAACGGACTAGCGGGCTCCTACGAGCAGTACTTC	CASSNGLAGSYEQYF	TRBD2	TRBV7-3	TRBJ2-7	few
TGTGCCAGCAGCTTAATGGCGGGAGGGGAGCAGTACTTC	CASSLMAGGEQYF	TRBD2	TRBV7-3	TRBJ2-7	few
TGTGCCAGCAGTTTATCTGCCTATGGCTACACCTTC	CASSLSAYGYTF	-	TRBV27	TRBJ1-2	-
TGCGCCAGCAGCCAGGAAAATTTGGGACTTACCAAAGCGGCGAGCGAGCAGTACTTC	CASSQENLGLTKAASEQYF	-	TRBV4-1	TRBJ2-7	few
TGTGCTAGCAGCCCATCGTTCTTAGGGACCCAGTACTTC	CASSPSFLGTQYF	-	TRBV7-7	TRBJ2-5	few
TGTGCCAGCAAGACTAACGGGAGAACAGATACGCAGTATTTT	CASKTNGRTDTQYF	-	TRBV6-1	TRBJ2-3	-
TGTGCCAGCAGTTACTCGAGGGAAGGGAAGGTCGGCGCTTTCTTT	CASSYSREGKVGAFF	-	TRBV6-5	TRBJ1-1	-
TGTGCCAGCAGCGTTGCCGGGACAGGGGTGGTCGAGCAGTACTTC	CASSVAGTGVVEQYF	TRBD1	TRBV2	TRBJ2-7	-
TGTGCCAGCAGCCCCGCGGCGAGTTTTCAGTTTGAGCAGTTCTTC	CASSPAASFQFEQFF	-	TRBV5-6	TRBJ2-1	-
TGTGCCACCAGCAAAAACACCGGGGAGCTGTTTTTT	CATSKNTGELFF	-	TRBV15	TRBJ2-2	few
TGCGCCAGCAGCCCCGGGCAAGGGCCAGATACGCAGTATTTT	CASSPGQGPDTQYF	-	TRBV5-1	TRBJ2-3	many
TGCAGTGCTAGAGCCAGGGTGGGACAGCCCCAGCATTTT	CSARARVGQPQHF	-	TRBV20-1	TRBJ1-5	-
TGTGCCAGCAGCTTAGGCTTGGGGGACAGGGATAAACTGTTTTTT	CASSLGLGDRDKLFF	TRBD1	TRBV11-2	TRBJ1-4	few
TGTGCCAGCACCCGGGGACTAGCGGGAGGATACGAGCAGTACTTC	CASTRGLAGGYEQYF	TRBD2	TRBV12-3/TRBV12-4	TRBJ2-7	-
TGTGCCAGCGCCGCTAGCGGACTCCCAGATACGCAGTATTTT	CASAASGLPDTQYF	TRBD2	TRBV6-2/TRBV6-3	TRBJ2-3	many
TGTGCCAGCAGCCGGGTTGGTGAGCAGTTCTTC	CASSRVGEQFF	-	TRBV3-1	TRBJ2-1	few
TGTGCCAGCAGCCCCTCTGGGGCTAGCGGGTCCATTTACAATGAGCAGTTCTTC	CASSPSGASGSIYNEQFF	TRBD2	TRBV7-6	TRBJ2-1	few
TGCGCCAGCAGCCAAGAATGGGGGGAAGATTCACCCCTCCACTTT	CASSQEWGEDSPLHF	-	TRBV4-3	TRBJ1-6	many
TGCGCCAGCAGCCAAATTGACATGGGCCTAAGGTCAGATACGCAGTATTTT	CASSQIDMGLRSDTQYF	-	TRBV4-1	TRBJ2-3	medium-sized
TGTGCCAGCAGTCCAAGGGGGAAAGGGACTACTGACAATGAGCAGTTCTTC	CASSPRGKGTTDNEQFF	-	TRBV6-2/TRBV6-3	TRBJ2-1	-
TGTGCCAGCAGTTTTCCGGGACTAGCGGGAGGGCCAGGGACCGGGGAGCTGTTTTTT	CASSFPGLAGGPGTGELFF	TRBD2	TRBV7-2	TRBJ2-2	few
TGTGCCAGCAGCCCCAGTTATCCGGGCGGCTATGGCTACACCTTC	CASSPSYPGGYGYTF	-	TRBV7-6	TRBJ1-2	-
TGCGCCAGCAGTTCGGGACAGAGCTCCTACGAGCAGTACTTC	CASSSGQSSYEQYF	TRBD1	TRBV10-2	TRBJ2-7	-
TGTGCCAGCTCCCCGGTGGGCACTGAAGCTTTCTTT	CASSPVGTEAFF	-	TRBV6-1	TRBJ1-1	-
TGCAGTGCTACGGAACCGAGCACAGATACGCAGTATTTT	CSATEPSTDTQYF	-	TRBV20-1	TRBJ2-3	-
TGCGCCAGCAGCCTGGAGTTAGCGGACACCGGGGAGCTGTTTTTT	CASSLELADTGELFF	-	TRBV5-1	TRBJ2-2	few
TGTGCCAGCAGGACTACAGGGGGCGACGAGCAGTACTTC	CASRTTGGDEQYF	TRBD1	TRBV2	TRBJ2-7	-
TGCGCCAGCAGCTCCAATCGCGGGGCTAGCGGGGGGGACACAGATACGCAGTATTTT	CASSSNRGASGGDTDTQYF	TRBD2	TRBV5-1	TRBJ2-3	-
TGTGCCAGCAGTGAATCGGGCCAGGGGGGCAATGAGCAGTTCTTC	CASSESGQGGNEQFF	-	TRBV25-1	TRBJ2-1	few
TGTGCCAGCACAAGGACAGGGGTTGATACTGAAGCTTTCTTT	CASTRTGVDTEAFF	TRBD1	TRBV12-3/TRBV12-4	TRBJ1-1	-
TGTGCCAGTAGTACACCGGGACAGGGGGATGGAACTGAAGCTTTCTTT	CASSTPGQGDGTEAFF	TRBD1	TRBV19	TRBJ1-1	-
TGTGCCAGCAGTGAAGCCCCGGGCGGCGGGACCCAAGAGACCCAGTACTTC	CASSEAPGGGTQETQYF	-	TRBV2	TRBJ2-5	-
TGTGCCAGCAGCCCTTCTGGACACCGCACAGATACGCAGTATTTT	CASSPSGHRTDTQYF	-	TRBV7-9	TRBJ2-3	many
TGTGCCAGCAGTGAACTACTTCAGGTCTATGGCTACACCTTC	CASSELLQVYGYTF	-	TRBV6-1	TRBJ1-2	-
TGTGCCAGCAGCTTGCTGAACACTGAAGCTTTCTTT	CASSLLNTEAFF	-	TRBV3-1	TRBJ1-1	few
TGTGCCAGCAGTTTACCCACCGGGACAGGGGGGGAAAAACTGTTTTTT	CASSLPTGTGGEKLFF	TRBD1	TRBV28	TRBJ1-4	few
TGCAGTGCTATACAGGGGGATGGCTACACCTTC	CSAIQGDGYTF	TRBD1	TRBV20-1	TRBJ1-2	-
TGCAGTGCTAGAGGCCGGAGAGCTCGGAACAATGAGCAGTTCTTC	CSARGRRARNNEQFF	-	TRBV20-1	TRBJ2-1	few
TGCGCCAGCAGCTTTAGTACTAGCGGGACCTGCGAGCAGTACTTC	CASSFSTSGTCEQYF	TRBD2	TRBV5-1	TRBJ2-7	-
TGTGCCAGCAGCACAGGGGAAAGTGAAGCTTTCTTT	CASSTGESEAFF	TRBD1	TRBV6-5	TRBJ1-1	-
TGCAGTGCTAGAGATCAGCAGGTCCGCTACGAGCAGTACTTC	CSARDQQVRYEQYF	-	TRBV20-1	TRBJ2-7	-
TGCAGTGCTTCCTCCGGTTTTGGGACAGATACGCAGTATTTT	CSASSGFGTDTQYF	-	TRBV20-1	TRBJ2-3	few
TGTGCCAGCAGCCCCCGGACAGGGGGCATTGGAAACACCATATATTTT	CASSPRTGGIGNTIYF	TRBD1	TRBV9	TRBJ1-3	few
TGCGCCAGCAGCCAAGTGATATTGGGACCCCTAAACTATGGCTACACCTTC	CASSQVILGPLNYGYTF	-	TRBV4-3	TRBJ1-2	few
TGTGCCAGCCTCCTGGGGGCTGGTCAGCCCCAGCATTTT	CASLLGAGQPQHF	-	TRBV6-1	TRBJ1-5	many
TGTGCCAGCAGCAAACAGTGGGGGAGTTACAATCAGCCCCAGCATTTT	CASSKQWGSYNQPQHF	-	TRBV28	TRBJ1-5	-
TGTGCCAGCAGCTTAGGGGCCCAAGATACGCAGTATTTT	CASSLGAQDTQYF	-	TRBV7-2	TRBJ2-3	-
TGTGCCAGCAGCGGGACAGGGCGGGGAACTGAAGCTTTCTTT	CASSGTGRGTEAFF	TRBD1	TRBV6-5	TRBJ1-1	once
TGTGCCAGTGTTTTGTGGGAGAGCTCCTACAATGAGCAGTTCTTC	CASVLWESSYNEQFF	-	TRBV5-6	TRBJ2-1	-
TGCAGCGTGGGGGGACAGGGGGCTTTCAGGCAGTTCTTC	CSVGGQGAFRQFF	TRBD1	TRBV29-1	TRBJ2-1	many
TGTGCCAGCAGTCCACCGGGACAGAACACCGGGGAGCTGTTTTTT	CASSPPGQNTGELFF	-	TRBV7-9	TRBJ2-2	-
TGCAGTGCTAGCGGACTAGCGGATGGAGATACGCAGTATTTT	CSASGLADGDTQYF	TRBD2	TRBV20-1	TRBJ2-3	-